A selection of T cell receptor beta chains follows, all from one sample in a study of identical twins. TCRdb itself ran the 5' RACE reads through MiXCR, one entry per CDR3 protein. Here the sample spans roughly 570,000 distinct CDR3 sequences, just under 10% being singletons. These data were also reused for a study on yellow fever vaccine responses in identical twins.

Sequenced: PBMCs. The source of these receptors is a woman aged 18-35 years in good health. The CDR3 runs from the conserved cysteine through the conserved F or W.

v_gene,j_gene,CDR3aa
TRBV7-9,TRBJ2-2,CASSIGRLETNTGELFF
TRBV5-1,TRBJ1-5,CASSLEQGGQPQHF
TRBV11-1,TRBJ2-2,CASGYESQWAAANTGELFF
TRBV29-1,TRBJ2-3,CSVQTGPTDTQYF
TRBV10-3,TRBJ1-4,CAISSGQGGEKLFF
TRBV25-1,TRBJ1-5,CASRGRGEGQPQHF
TRBV7-9,TRBJ2-1,CASSLGLAGKASSTSFF
TRBV12-3/TRBV12-4,TRBJ2-7,CASSFYPRTDEQYF
TRBV29-1,TRBJ2-7,CSARTSGAPSYEQYF
TRBV4-3,TRBJ2-5,CASSQVLAGGSETQYF
TRBV15,TRBJ2-3,CATSRREDTQYF
TRBV29-1,TRBJ2-7,CRDRGVKASYEQYF
TRBV7-2,TRBJ2-5,CASSPQPGRGGETQYF
TRBV6-5,TRBJ2-1,CASSYTLAAPTDEQFF
TRBV20-1,TRBJ2-5,CSARPGTSGRGETQYF
TRBV24-1,TRBJ2-2,CATSPGTDTGELFF
TRBV25-1,TRBJ2-7,CASSAPGSWTYEQYF
TRBV20-1,TRBJ2-3,CSARVSGAGDTQYF
TRBV29-1,TRBJ1-2,CSVRDYGYTF
TRBV7-2,TRBJ2-5,CASSASLAGEETQYF
TRBV6-2/TRBV6-3,TRBJ2-1,CASSYPGGLAREQFF
TRBV9,TRBJ2-1,CASSSRTSGAPFYEQFF
TRBV6-1,TRBJ1-1,CASARVFDTEAFF
TRBV4-3,TRBJ1-1,CASSQRESPLAFF
TRBV10-3,TRBJ2-3,CAIGASGTADTQYF
TRBV6-5,TRBJ2-7,CASSSVAPVSGARSYEQYF
TRBV7-9,TRBJ2-7,CASSPEGSGTEQYF
TRBV12-3/TRBV12-4,TRBJ2-1,CASIRSGASYNEQFF
TRBV6-2/TRBV6-3,TRBJ2-5,CASTGGPETQYF
TRBV3-1,TRBJ2-2,CASSLGPSNTGELFF
TRBV7-9,TRBJ2-7,CASRGRAYEQYF
TRBV20-1,TRBJ2-1,CSARSDSSYNEQFF
TRBV2,TRBJ2-2,CASFEGALNTGELFF
TRBV4-3,TRBJ2-5,CASSQWRLDKTQYF
TRBV7-3,TRBJ2-5,CASSLLAGFQETQYF
TRBV29-1,TRBJ2-3,CSVDLLEEITDTQYF
TRBV6-6,TRBJ2-5,CASGGFRETQYF
TRBV13,TRBJ1-1,CASLDWTLNTEAFF
TRBV7-9,TRBJ2-7,CASSPGAKSYEQYF
TRBV12-3/TRBV12-4,TRBJ2-1,CASRETTSLDEQFF
TRBV3-1,TRBJ2-3,CASSQEAGPRTDTQYF
TRBV29-1,TRBJ2-7,CSVVAQETYEQYF